This TCR beta chain comes out of a study of identical twins. A few counts support this clonotype. Its antigen remains unknown. The germline V gene has CDR1 SQVTM and CDR2 ANQGSEA. This CDR3 has 13 residues. Trimming removed 5 bases at V and 4 bases at J, with 12 bases between. TCRdb re-derived calls from the 5' RACE reads in MiXCR, one entry per CDR3 protein. The sample holds 1,800,000 or so distinct CDR3 sequences, less than 40% seen once. All donors were healthy, and all were Caucasian. Study results and limitations: A lower insertion count was a feature of abundant cord blood beta clonotypes, with no such feature in memory repertoires. For monozygotic twins, models underestimated out-of-frame TCR alpha sharing.

This clonotype was obtained from a newborn girl in good health. The chain couples TRBV29-1 to TRBJ1-5; D may be TRBD1 (6 bases). The sample was cord blood. The CDR3 is CSVTQGPNQPQHF. DNA of the CDR3: TGCAGCGTTACACAGGGCCCAAATCAGCCCCAGCATTTT.